Below, 28 T cell receptor beta chains from the same sample are listed, as sequenced in a study of cytomegalovirus exposure and HLA in healthy donors. Primers for the PCR totalled 60 Vbeta and 13 Jbeta. The protocol was immunoSEQ multiplex PCR, while the TCRdb copy is restricted to in-frame clones and leaves out a portion. This sample has roughly 240,000 clones, with 82% found just once. The sequencing sample was made of PBMCs. These receptor sequences come from a middle-aged woman in good health and CMV-seropositive.

V is TRBV9 and J is TRBJ2-1; 11 bases align to TRBD2. The germline gives CDR1 SGDLS, CDR2 YYNGEE. V lost 3 bases, J lost 3 bases, and 20 bases stayed unmatched. The CDR3 sequence is 21 residues long. The CDR3 sequence: CASSAPETSGGFGFVYNEQFF. DNA of the CDR3: TGTGCCAGCAGCGCACCAGAAACTAGCGGGGGATTTGGATTTGTCTACAATGAGCAGTTCTTC.

This rearrangement joins TRBV27 to TRBJ1-2, with TRBD1 as a possible D gene (6 bases). The V and J ends lost 6 bases and 3 bases respectively, with 14 bases between them. CDR1 is MNHEY and CDR2 is SMNVEV in the germline V gene (reference sequence). The CDR3 loop spans 14 amino acids. CDR3 sequence (DNA): TGTGCCAGCAGCAACAGGGCGACACACTATGGCTACACCTTC. Translated: CASSNRATHYGYTF.

The chain has TRBV5-6 and TRBJ1-6; the match to TRBD1 covers 7 bases. Trimming cost V 5 bases and J 9 bases; bases outside gene matches: 8. The CDR3 has 14 residues. Looked up from germline, CDR1 is SGHDT and CDR2 is YYEEEE. CDR3 DNA: TGTGCCAGCAGTTGGACAGGCGGCTCTTCACCCCTCCACTTT. The encoded protein is CASSWTGGSSPLHF.

CDR3 coding DNA: TGTGCCAGTACCCGGCGTATTGGGACAGGGGGGCACGAGCAGTACTTC. Its protein is CASTRRIGTGGHEQYF. The chain has TRBV19 and TRBJ2-7; 11 nucleotides line up with TRBD1. The V gene end was trimmed by 7 bases and the J gene end by 5 bases; junction bases not matched to a gene: 13. The length of the CDR3 is 16 residues. Germline CDR1 and CDR2: LNHDA and SQIVND (reference sequence).

The chain combines TRBV30 with TRBJ1-5; TRBD1 is a possible D gene (5 bases). V lost 1 base, J lost 0 bases, and 22 bases lay in between. Germline V gives CDR1 GTSNPN, CDR2 SVGIG (reference sequence). This CDR3 comprises 19 residues. This CDR3 reads CAWSAFGREGAHSNQPQHF. For the CDR3, the DNA is TGTGCCTGGAGTGCTTTTGGCAGGGAGGGAGCCCATAGCAATCAGCCCCAGCATTTT. Full variable domain (missing parts from reference TRBV30 and TRBJ1-5): SQTIHQWPATLVQPVGSPLSLECTVEGTSNPNLYWYRQAAGRGLQLLFYSVGIGQISSEVPQNLSASRPQDRQFILSSKKLLLSDSGFYLCAWSAFGREGAHSNQPQHFGDGTRLSIL.

The chain recombines TRBV6-5 with TRBJ1-5; D not certain. The V end was cut by 5 bases, the J end by 0 bases, with 11 bases between. The CDR3 is 15 amino acids. Germline assignment: CDR1 MNHEY and CDR2 SVGAGI. CDR3 loop: CASSTLGNSNQPQHF. For the CDR3, the DNA is TGTGCCAGCAGTACCCTAGGAAATAGCAATCAGCCCCAGCATTTT.

This sequence joins TRBV5-5 and TRBJ1-1; 7 bases fit TRBD1. Germline assignment: CDR1 SGHKS and CDR2 YYEKEE (reference sequence). V shed 4 bases and J 3 bases; nucleotides not matched to a gene: 6. The CDR3 is 14 residues long. DNA for the CDR3: TGTGCCAGCAGCGGAAATGACAGGGACACTGAAGCTTTCTTT. It specifies CASSGNDRDTEAFF.

This clone has just one count. The gene calls are TRBV7-3 and TRBJ1-1; 8 nucleotides align to TRBD1. The CDR3 consists of 14 residues. V was clipped by 5 bases and J by 2 bases; unmatched bases: 4. CDR1 is SGHTA and CDR2 is FQGTGA in the germline V gene. CDR3 sequence: CASSEQGGNTEAFF. The CDR3 nucleotides are TGTGCCAGCAGCGAACAGGGGGGCAACACTGAAGCTTTCTTT. Filled out from reference TRBV7-3 and TRBJ1-1, the complete variable domain reads GAGVSQTPSNKVTEKGKYVELRCDPISGHTALYWYRQSLGQGPEFLIYFQGTGAADDSGLPNDRFFAVRPEGSVSTLKIQRTERGDSAVYLCASSEQGGNTEAFFGQGTRLTVV.

This clone was counted between two and nine times. The V gene is TRBV9, the J gene TRBJ2-2; D remains unclear. Germline CDR1 and CDR2: SGDLS and YYNGEE. This CDR3 has 15 amino acids. Trimming removed 0 bases at V and 7 bases at J, with 13 bases between. CDR3 sequence (DNA): TGTGCCAGCAGCGTAGATCGCCTGCCGGGCGGGGAGCTGTTTTTT. It specifies CASSVDRLPGGELFF.

The V call is TRBV9, the J call TRBJ1-5; 8 bases are a match to TRBD1. Germline V gene data show CDR1 as SGDLS and CDR2 as YYNGEE. Trimming at V came to 3 bases and at J to 4 bases, leaving 3 bases not matched to a gene. This CDR3 comprises 14 residues. This chain's CDR3 is CASSETGGNQPQHF. The DNA for the CDR3 is TGTGCCAGCAGCGAAACAGGGGGTAATCAGCCCCAGCATTTT.

This chain joins TRBV6-5 and TRBJ2-7, with D perhaps matching TRBD1 (6 bases). V shed 0 bases and J shed 2 bases, with 14 bases lying between them. CDR1 and CDR2 (germline): MNHEY, SVGAGI. This CDR3 spans 16 amino acids. The CDR3 DNA is TGTGCCAGCAGTTACTCCGACAGGCCCGACACCTACGAGCAGTACTTC. Its protein product is CASSYSDRPDTYEQYF.

The chain couples TRBV5-6 to TRBJ2-1; a possible D gene is TRBD1 (5 bases). This CDR3 has 13 residues. V lost 0 bases to trimming and J lost 8 bases, with 9 bases between them. Germline CDR1 SGHDT, CDR2 YYEEEE. CDR3: CASSLVGVDEQFF. The DNA for the CDR3 is TGTGCCAGCAGCTTGGTAGGGGTGGATGAGCAGTTCTTC. The entire variable domain, with the rest obtained from reference TRBV5-6 and TRBJ2-1, is as follows: DAGVTQSPTHLIKTRGQQVTLRCSPKSGHDTVSWYQQALGQGPQFIFQYYEEEERQRGNFPDRFSGHQFPNYSSELNVNALLLGDSALYLCASSLVGVDEQFFGPGTRLTVL.

This chain joins TRBV4-3 and TRBJ1-3; TRBD1 matches at 7 bases. Germline V lookup: CDR1 LGHNA, CDR2 YSLEER. CDR3 length equals 17 residues. The trim removed 2 bases at V and 4 bases at J, leaving 11 bases unmatched. The CDR3 sequence is CASSQQTGREAGNTIYF. Written as DNA, the CDR3 is TGCGCCAGCAGCCAACAGACAGGGCGTGAAGCCGGAAACACCATATATTTT.

This chain connects TRBV5-4 to TRBJ2-1; D may be TRBD2 (7 bases). The CDR3 is 16 amino acids. CDR1 SGHNT and CDR2 YYREEE come from the germline V gene (reference sequence). The ends were cut back, 5 bases at V and 7 bases at J, with 22 bases in the middle. In DNA form, the CDR3 reads TGTGCCAGCAGGCGCAAGGGGGGGACCGGATCAAATGAGCAGTTCTTC. Its protein is CASRRKGGTGSNEQFF.

The chain employs TRBV7-6 and TRBJ1-2; 7 positions match TRBD1. The ends lost 4 bases at V and 4 bases at J; junction bases unmatched: 6. Germline V gene data show CDR1 as SGHVS and CDR2 as FNYEAQ. The CDR3 contains 14 residues. CDR3 sequence reads: CASSYSDRVYGYTF. In DNA, the CDR3 is TGTGCCAGCAGCTATTCTGACAGGGTCTATGGCTACACCTTC. The full variable domain, in which reference TRBV7-6 and TRBJ1-2 provide the parts outside the CDR3, is GAGVSQSPRYKVTKRGQDVALRCDPISGHVSLYWYRQALGQGPEFLTYFNYEAQQDKSGLPNDRFSAERPEGSISTLTIQRTEQRDSAMYRCASSYSDRVYGYTFGSGTRLTVV.

This rearrangement joins TRBV9 to TRBJ2-1, with 7 bases that match TRBD2. The CDR3 consists of 16 residues. The germline V gene has CDR1 SGDLS and CDR2 YYNGEE. The ends lost 0 bases at V and 0 bases at J; junction bases unmatched: 3. CDR3: CASSVEERGSYNEQFF. DNA for the CDR3: TGTGCCAGCAGCGTAGAGGAGCGGGGCTCCTACAATGAGCAGTTCTTC. Full variable domain (missing parts from reference TRBV9 and TRBJ2-1): DSGVTQTPKHLITATGQRVTLRCSPRSGDLSVYWYQQSLDQGLQFLIQYYNGEERAKGNILERFSAQQFPDLHSELNLSSLELGDSALYFCASSVEERGSYNEQFFGPGTRLTVL.

The chain's CDR3 is CASSLSLAFSNIQYF. CDR3 DNA sequence: TGTGCCAGCAGCTTAAGTTTAGCTTTCTCGAACATTCAGTACTTC. The chain recombines TRBV11-3 with TRBJ2-4; no definite D call. Trimming removed 2 bases from V and 7 bases from J, with 15 bases in between. CDR3 length: 15 amino acids. The germline V gene encodes CDR1 SGHNT and CDR2 YENEEA.

This clone was recorded a few times. This chain links TRBV7-9 with TRBJ2-6; D is undetermined. The V and J ends lost 2 bases and 4 bases respectively, with 12 bases between them. This CDR3 comprises 16 residues. Germline assignment: CDR1 SEHNR and CDR2 FQNEAQ (reference sequence). The CDR3 DNA sequence: TGTGCCAGCAGCTTATCCCCCGGTGCGGGGGCCAACGTCCTGACTTTC. Residues: CASSLSPGAGANVLTF. Full variable domain (remainder filled in from reference TRBV7-9 and TRBJ2-6): DTGVSQNPRHKITKRGQNVTFRCDPISEHNRLYWYRQTLGQGPEFLTYFQNEAQLEKSRLLSDRFSAERPKGSFSTLEIQRTEQGDSAMYLCASSLSPGAGANVLTFGAGSRLTVL.

The gene calls are TRBV29-1 and TRBJ1-1; D is ambiguous. The germline V gene encodes CDR1 SQVTM and CDR2 ANQGSEA. Trimming left V 4 bases short and J 1 base short, with 10 bases between. The CDR3 is made up of 13 amino acids. For the CDR3, the DNA is TGCAGCGTTGCGATGGTGGCGAACACTGAAGCTTTCTTT. Protein: CSVAMVANTEAFF.

The chain's CDR3 is CASTLSPLETQYF. CDR3 in DNA: TGTGCCAGCACCCTTAGCCCCTTGGAGACCCAGTACTTC. J is TRBJ2-5 and V is TRBV7-2; D remains ambiguous. CDR1 is SGHTA and CDR2 is FQGNSA in the germline V gene. Trimming removed 7 bases from V and 5 bases from J, with 14 bases in between. This CDR3 has 13 residues.

V gene TRBV19 combines with J gene TRBJ1-1; 8 positions agree with TRBD1. Germline V gene lookup returns CDR1 LNHDA and CDR2 SQIVND (reference sequence). V dropped 2 bases and J dropped 8; count of bases not matched to a gene: 4. The CDR3 consists of 13 residues. The CDR3 DNA sequence: TGTGCCAGTAGTATAACAGGGGGTGGAGAAGCTTTCTTT. This encodes CASSITGGGEAFF.

The rearrangement joins TRBV30 to TRBJ1-1, with TRBD1 as a possible D gene (5 bases). The CDR3 consists of 18 residues. Germline assignment: CDR1 GTSNPN and CDR2 SVGIG (reference sequence). Trimming removed 2 bases at V and 0 bases at J, with 22 bases between. The CDR3 region has the DNA TGTGCCTGGAGTTTTCGTGGCGGGGGGTACCCAATGAACACTGAAGCTTTCTTT. This encodes CAWSFRGGGYPMNTEAFF.

This chain connects TRBV5-6 to TRBJ1-1; D uncertain. Per germline, CDR1 SGHDT and CDR2 YYEEEE. The CDR3 has 12 amino acids. Between the trimmed V and J ends, which lost 2 bases and 8 bases, there was a span of 10 bases. The CDR3 DNA reads as TGTGCCAGCAGCTTTGGTATAGTAGAAGCTTTCTTT. As protein: CASSFGIVEAFF.

The chain is built from TRBV30 and TRBJ1-3; D unresolved. CDR3 length equals 14 residues. V lost 2 bases and J 0 bases, leaving 8 bases between the germline ends. CDR1 GTSNPN and CDR2 SVGIG come from the germline V gene (reference sequence). Here the CDR3 reads CAWSRGSSGNTIYF. The CDR3 DNA sequence: TGTGCCTGGAGTCGAGGGTCCTCTGGAAACACCATATATTTT.

The V and J genes are TRBV2 and TRBJ1-1, with TRBD1 matching 8 bases. Looked up from germline, CDR1 is SNHLY and CDR2 is FYNNEI. The CDR3 is 14 amino acids. The junction had 4 bases not matched to a gene; V was cut back by 6 bases and J by 1 base. This CDR3 is CASRKDRENTEAFF. The CDR3 region has the DNA TGTGCCAGCAGGAAGGACAGGGAGAACACTGAAGCTTTCTTT.

This clone was seen once. The V and J genes are TRBV30 and TRBJ1-1, with D unclear. This CDR3 spans 13 amino acids. The V end was cut by 4 bases, the J end by 2 bases, with 11 bases between. Per germline, CDR1 GTSNPN and CDR2 SVGIG (reference sequence). CDR3 in DNA: TGTGCCTGGAACCCAATGGCCAACACTGAAGCTTTCTTT. Amino acids: CAWNPMANTEAFF.

CDR3 protein: CASSDQWTVSGNTIYF. CDR3 nucleotide sequence: TGTGCCAGCAGCGATCAATGGACAGTCTCTGGAAACACCATATATTTT. The chain carries TRBV9 and TRBJ1-3; D is perhaps TRBD1 (6 bases). The V gene's germline CDR1 is SGDLS and CDR2 YYNGEE. Deletions cut 3 bases from V and 0 bases from J, with 13 bases between. The CDR3 spans 16 residues.

This sequence joins TRBV11-2 and TRBJ2-1, with D perhaps TRBD2 (5 bases). The CDR3 has 14 amino acids. Trimming pared 5 bases from V and 6 bases from J, leaving 14 bases between. The germline V gene encodes CDR1 SGHAT and CDR2 FQNNGV. CDR3 loop: CASSVGLPANEQFF. The CDR3 nucleotides are TGTGCCAGCAGCGTCGGACTGCCAGCCAATGAGCAGTTCTTC.